Listed below are T cell receptor beta chains from one sample, sequenced in a study of T-cell reconstitution after alpha-beta-depleted transplantation in children. Each CDR3 protein gets one entry after TCRdb re-called the PCR reads with MiXCR. The sample shows 100,000 to 150,000 distinct CDR3 sequences, under 30% of them seen only once. This specimen consisted of PBMCs, mostly from graft donor cells, obtained 180 days after TCRalphabeta/CD19-depleted stem cell transplant. These receptor sequences come from a male patient between 2 and 15 years old who had a stem cell transplant for chronic granulomatous disease, so the T cells may come from the graft donor. CDR3s include the opening cysteine and the closing phenylalanine or tryptophan. Fields, in order: V gene, clone size, J gene, D gene, CDR3 protein, CDR3 DNA. The D gene is left open where the match is weak. Rows may omit the clone size; those that give it use once, few, many or a size class.

V: TRBV12-3/TRBV12-4; size: -; J: TRBJ2-5; D: TRBD1; CDR3: CASSQKIRTGQETQYF; DNA: TGTGCCAGCAGTCAAAAAATTAGGACAGGGCAAGAGACCCAGTACTTC
V: TRBV12-3/TRBV12-4; size: -; J: TRBJ1-5; D: -; CDR3: CASSFYISQPQHF; DNA: TGTGCCAGCAGTTTTTATATATCTCAGCCCCAGCATTTT
V: TRBV29-1; size: few; J: TRBJ2-7; D: TRBD2; CDR3: CSVELAGHEQYF; DNA: TGCAGCGTTGAATTAGCGGGACACGAGCAGTACTTC
V: TRBV6-2/TRBV6-3; size: -; J: TRBJ1-2; D: TRBD1; CDR3: CASSYFPLFGQGTHGYTF; DNA: TGTGCCAGCAGTTACTTTCCACTCTTCGGACAGGGGACGCATGGCTACACCTTC
V: TRBV29-1; size: many; J: TRBJ2-1; D: -; CDR3: CSVERTDYNEQFF; DNA: TGCAGCGTTGAGAGGACGGACTACAATGAGCAGTTCTTC
V: TRBV7-2; size: -; J: TRBJ2-1; D: -; CDR3: CASSLAYSSYNEQFF; DNA: TGTGCCAGCAGCTTAGCGTACAGCTCCTACAATGAGCAGTTCTTC
V: TRBV19; size: many; J: TRBJ2-2; D: -; CDR3: CASSTGTGTLNTGELFF; DNA: TGTGCCAGTAGTACCGGGACCGGGACACTGAACACCGGGGAGCTGTTTTTT
V: TRBV29-1; size: many; J: TRBJ1-2; D: -; CDR3: CSVEAGAYGYTF; DNA: TGCAGCGTTGAAGCCGGGGCCTATGGCTACACCTTC
V: TRBV6-2/TRBV6-3; size: few; J: TRBJ2-1; D: -; CDR3: CASSYPGQGLGTEQFF; DNA: TGTGCCAGCAGTTACCCGGGACAGGGACTAGGCACTGAGCAGTTCTTC
V: TRBV20-1; size: many; J: TRBJ2-7; D: -; CDR3: CSARVTYEQYF; DNA: TGCAGTGCTAGAGTAACTTACGAGCAGTACTTC
V: TRBV20-1; size: -; J: TRBJ2-1; D: -; CDR3: CSAGFRLAGNEQFF; DNA: TGCAGTGCTGGCTTTAGGCTAGCAGGAAATGAGCAGTTCTTC
V: TRBV9; size: -; J: TRBJ2-5; D: -; CDR3: CASSVATEVGQETQYF; DNA: TGTGCCAGCAGCGTAGCGACCGAGGTGGGGCAAGAGACCCAGTACTTC
V: TRBV10-3; size: -; J: TRBJ2-7; D: TRBD2; CDR3: CAISERLAGGPYEQYF; DNA: TGTGCCATCAGTGAGCGACTAGCGGGAGGGCCTTACGAGCAGTACTTC
V: TRBV2; size: -; J: TRBJ2-1; D: -; CDR3: CASTQGLYNEQFF; DNA: TGTGCCAGCACCCAAGGCCTCTACAATGAGCAGTTCTTC
V: TRBV12-5; size: -; J: TRBJ2-7; D: -; CDR3: CASGLVRKGDLTSYEQYF; DNA: TGTGCTAGTGGTTTGGTACGAAAAGGGGACCTGACTTCCTACGAGCAGTACTTC
V: TRBV29-1; size: -; J: TRBJ1-4; D: -; CDR3: CSVRTASNEKLFF; DNA: TGCAGCGTACGGACAGCTTCAAATGAAAAACTGTTTTTT
V: TRBV20-1; size: few; J: TRBJ2-5; D: TRBD1; CDR3: CSAHRGLQETQYF; DNA: TGCAGTGCTCACAGGGGGCTCCAAGAGACCCAGTACTTC
V: TRBV20-1; size: few; J: TRBJ1-2; D: TRBD1; CDR3: CSARDSLRQGTNYGYTF; DNA: TGCAGTGCTAGGGATTCCCTACGACAGGGCACTAACTATGGCTACACCTTC
V: TRBV12-3/TRBV12-4; size: -; J: TRBJ1-1; D: -; CDR3: CASSNQGNTEAFF; DNA: TGTGCCAGCAGCAACCAGGGGAACACTGAAGCTTTCTTT
V: TRBV4-2; size: few; J: TRBJ2-1; D: TRBD2; CDR3: CASSQDAGLAWVNEQFF; DNA: TGTGCCAGCAGCCAAGATGCGGGACTAGCGTGGGTCAATGAGCAGTTCTTC
V: TRBV7-9; size: -; J: TRBJ1-1; D: -; CDR3: CASSSLGQQVNTEAFF; DNA: TGTGCCAGCAGCTCTCTGGGACAACAGGTGAACACTGAAGCTTTCTTT
V: TRBV29-1; size: few; J: TRBJ2-3; D: TRBD2; CDR3: CSVDLGGLATDTQYF; DNA: TGCAGCGTTGACCTCGGGGGACTAGCCACAGATACGCAGTATTTT
V: TRBV27; size: -; J: TRBJ2-7; D: -; CDR3: CASGSSDAYEQYF; DNA: TGTGCCAGCGGTTCATCGGACGCCTACGAGCAGTACTTC
V: TRBV20-1; size: many; J: TRBJ2-3; D: TRBD2; CDR3: CSAHGTSGVDTQYF; DNA: TGCAGTGCCCACGGGACTAGCGGGGTTGATACGCAGTATTTT
V: TRBV5-1; size: many; J: TRBJ2-1; D: TRBD2; CDR3: CASSLSTSGGTNEQFF; DNA: TGCGCCAGCAGCTTATCTACTAGCGGGGGGACTAATGAGCAGTTCTTC
V: TRBV5-1; size: -; J: TRBJ1-1; D: -; CDR3: CASSQDSPNTEAFF; DNA: TGCGCCAGCAGCCAGGACAGTCCTAACACTGAAGCTTTCTTT